A single sample gave rise to the 4 T cell receptor beta chains below, sequenced in a study of blood T cell repertoires in COVID-19. TCRdb keeps only in-frame clones here, not all; method: immunoSEQ multiplex PCR. The sample has 45,000 or so clones, about 89% seen once. Sequenced: peripheral blood. The receptors were gathered from a woman older than 75 with COVID-19, enrolled during active disease.

The rearrangement uses TRBV18 and TRBJ2-2; D is undetermined. Looked up from germline, CDR1 is KGHSH and CDR2 is LQKENI. This CDR3 spans 15 amino acids. Trimming cost V 2 bases and J 1 base, with 8 bases left between them. The chain's CDR3 is CASSPGRLNTGELFF. CDR3 bases: TGTGCCAGCTCACCAGGCAGATTGAACACCGGGGAGCTGTTTTTT.

The chain uses TRBV9 and TRBJ2-2; 7 bases align to TRBD1. The CDR3 runs to 14 residues. Trimming removed 4 bases from V and 7 bases from J; junction bases left unmatched: 7. Germline loops: CDR1 SGDLS, CDR2 YYNGEE. The CDR3 bases are TGTGCCAGCAGCCAGGGGGTGGTCGACGGGGAGCTGTTTTTT. Translated, it gives CASSQGVVDGELFF.

This clone came up once. The chain employs TRBV28 and TRBJ2-5; D may be TRBD1 (5 bases). V was shortened by 1 base and J by 0 bases, with 24 bases between the two germline ends. Germline V gene data show CDR1 as MDHEN and CDR2 as SYDVKM. This CDR3 is 20 amino acids long. The CDR3: CASSLFRQIKAGPHQETQYF. CDR3 bases: TGTGCCAGCAGTTTATTCCGACAGATTAAGGCAGGGCCCCACCAAGAGACCCAGTACTTC. Variable domain in full (rest from reference TRBV28 and TRBJ2-5): DVKVTQSSRYLVKRTGEKVFLECVQDMDHENMFWYRQDPGLGLRLIYFSYDVKMKEKGDIPEGYSVSREKKERFSLILESASTNQTSMYLCASSLFRQIKAGPHQETQYFGPGTRLLVL.

The J gene is TRBJ2-7, the V gene TRBV6-1; D is perhaps TRBD1 (6 bases). The CDR3 consists of 15 residues. V was trimmed by 2 bases and J by 3 bases, leaving 14 bases between them. Per germline, CDR1 MNHNS and CDR2 SASEGT. CDR3 sequence (DNA): TGTGCCAGCAGTGAACAGGGGACACGGATCTACGAGCAGTACTTC. Its protein product is CASSEQGTRIYEQYF.